One sample yielded the 9 T cell receptor beta chains listed below, sequenced in a study of Ad26.COV2.S vaccination and SARS-CoV-2 variants. Treatment reported: 15 to 20 received Ad26.COV2.S at low or high dose, single or two shots; several received placebo; per-sample allocation not given. Following the first vaccine or placebo injection, samples were taken on day 63. TCRdb's table, derived via immunoSEQ multiplex PCR, lists solely in-frame clones and lacks some. The table records around 370,000 clones, 85% of them present only once. The starting material was peripheral blood, obtained in a trial of Ad26.COV2.S vaccine versus placebo. These receptors all come from a person aged 18-65 years who received the Ad26.COV2.S COVID-19 vaccine or a placebo.

The sample holds one count of this clone. V gene TRBV6-2 or TRBV6-3 combines with J gene TRBJ2-1; D is unresolved. Trimming cost V 4 bases and J 10 bases, with 8 bases left between them. Germline V lookup: CDR1 MNHEY, CDR2 SVGEGT. This CDR3 comprises 11 residues. The CDR3 bases are TGTGCCAGCAGTTTACGATGGGAGCAGTTCTTC. Translation gives CASSLRWEQFF.

V gene TRBV19 combines with J gene TRBJ1-2; 8 positions agree with TRBD1. With V trimmed by 6 bases and J by 1 base, 7 bases remained unmatched. Germline V gives CDR1 LNHDA, CDR2 SQIVND (reference sequence). CDR3 length: 15 residues. The CDR3 nucleotides read TGTGCCAGTAGCCCTCCAGGGGGCGATAACTATGGCTACACCTTC. As protein: CASSPPGGDNYGYTF. Full variable domain (rest looked up from reference TRBV19 and TRBJ1-2): DGGITQSPKYLFRKEGQNVTLSCEQNLNHDAMYWYRQDPGQGLRLIYYSQIVNDFQKGDIAEGYSVSREKKESFPLTVTSAQKNPTAFYLCASSPPGGDNYGYTFGSGTRLTVV.

The chain uses TRBV6-1 and TRBJ2-1; D unclear. The CDR3 has 15 amino acids. Germline CDR1 and CDR2: MNHNS and SASEGT. Trimming took 1 base from V and 0 from J, leaving 7 bases between them. The CDR3 spells CASSEEGPSYNEQFF. The CDR3 coding sequence is TGTGCCAGCAGTGAAGAAGGTCCCTCCTACAATGAGCAGTTCTTC.

The V and J genes are TRBV14 and TRBJ1-1; D unclear. The germline CDR1 and CDR2 sequences are SGHDN and FVKESK. This CDR3 has 14 amino acids. The V end was cut by 5 bases, the J end by 8 bases, with 18 bases between. The CDR3 loop reads CASSESPAPPEAFF. CDR3 DNA sequence: TGTGCCAGCAGCGAATCGCCGGCGCCCCCCGAAGCTTTCTTT.

This chain joins TRBV28 and TRBJ2-2; 8 bases agree with TRBD1. The V segment lost 7 bases and the J segment 5 bases; nucleotides outside the gene matches: 15. Germline assignment: CDR1 MDHEN and CDR2 SYDVKM. The CDR3 spans 17 residues. CDR3 coding DNA: TGTGCCAGCACAATTTCGGGCGTCAGGGGGCGAACCGGGGAGCTGTTTTTT. Translating gives CASTISGVRGRTGELFF.

The chain has TRBV6-5 and TRBJ2-7; D unclear. V lost 0 bases and J 3 bases, leaving 9 bases between the germline ends. Germline V CDR1 and CDR2: MNHEY, SVGAGI. This CDR3 is 14 amino acids long. DNA for the CDR3: TGTGCCAGCAGTTACTCTTTGGAATTCTACGAGCAGTACTTC. Residues: CASSYSLEFYEQYF.

The chain joins TRBV6-5 to TRBJ2-5; either TRBD1 or TRBD2 may supply D (5 bases each). V was shortened by 6 bases and J by 0 bases, with 8 bases between the two germline ends. Germline V lookup: CDR1 MNHEY, CDR2 SVGAGI. CDR3 size: 13 residues. Here the CDR3 reads CASSEGYQETQYF. In DNA, the CDR3 is TGTGCCAGCAGCGAGGGGTACCAAGAGACCCAGTACTTC.

The chain employs TRBV2 and TRBJ2-5; D may be TRBD1 (6 bases). V gave up 6 bases and J gave up 0 bases, with 11 bases separating them. The CDR3 consists of 14 residues. Germline assignment: CDR1 SNHLY and CDR2 FYNNEI. The CDR3 is CASRSWDNQETQYF. The CDR3 bases are TGTGCCAGCAGATCCTGGGACAACCAAGAGACCCAGTACTTC. The complete variable domain, with remaining parts taken from reference TRBV2 and TRBJ2-5, reads EPEVTQTPSHQVTQMGQEVILRCVPISNHLYFYWYRQILGQKVEFLVSFYNNEISEKSEIFDDQFSVERPDGSNFTLKIRSTKLEDSAMYFCASRSWDNQETQYFGPGTRLLVL.

The chain links TRBV27 to TRBJ2-1; a possible D gene is TRBD1 (6 bases). The CDR3 consists of 13 residues. V gave up 10 bases and J gave up 9 bases, with 19 bases separating them. CDR1 MNHEY and CDR2 SMNVEV come from the germline V gene (reference sequence). CDR3 in amino acids: CATSRTEQGEQFF. The CDR3 coding sequence is TGTGCCACCTCCAGGACCGAACAGGGTGAGCAGTTCTTC.